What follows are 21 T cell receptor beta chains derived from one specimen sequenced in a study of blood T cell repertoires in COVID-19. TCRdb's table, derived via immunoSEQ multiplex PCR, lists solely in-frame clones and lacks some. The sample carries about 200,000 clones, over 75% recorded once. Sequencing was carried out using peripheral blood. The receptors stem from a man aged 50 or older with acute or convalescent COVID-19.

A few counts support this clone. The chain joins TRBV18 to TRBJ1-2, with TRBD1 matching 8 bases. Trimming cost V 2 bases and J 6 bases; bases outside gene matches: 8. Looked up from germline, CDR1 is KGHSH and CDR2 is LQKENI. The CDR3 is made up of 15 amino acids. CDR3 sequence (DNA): TGTGCCAGCTCACCAAGGCAGGGGGCGGATGATGGCTACACCTTC. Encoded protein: CASSPRQGADDGYTF.

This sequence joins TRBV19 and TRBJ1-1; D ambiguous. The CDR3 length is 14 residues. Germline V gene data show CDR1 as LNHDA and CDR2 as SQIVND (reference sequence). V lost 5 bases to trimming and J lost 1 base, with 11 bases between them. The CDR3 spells CASSLKHPNTEAFF. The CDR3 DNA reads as TGTGCCAGTAGTTTAAAACACCCGAACACTGAAGCTTTCTTT.

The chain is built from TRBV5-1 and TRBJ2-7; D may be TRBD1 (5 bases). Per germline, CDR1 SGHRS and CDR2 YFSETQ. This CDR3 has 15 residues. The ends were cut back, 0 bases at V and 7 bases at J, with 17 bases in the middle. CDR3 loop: CASSLASIGAGEQYF. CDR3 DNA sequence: TGCGCCAGCAGCTTGGCGAGTATAGGGGCCGGGGAGCAGTACTTC.

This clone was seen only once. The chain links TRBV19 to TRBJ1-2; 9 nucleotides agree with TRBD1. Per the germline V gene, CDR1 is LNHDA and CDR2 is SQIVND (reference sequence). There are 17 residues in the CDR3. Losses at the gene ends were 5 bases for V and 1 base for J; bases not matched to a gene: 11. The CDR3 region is CASSQEPDRGVNYGYTF. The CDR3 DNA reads TGTGCCAGTAGTCAAGAACCGGACAGGGGCGTTAACTATGGCTACACCTTC.

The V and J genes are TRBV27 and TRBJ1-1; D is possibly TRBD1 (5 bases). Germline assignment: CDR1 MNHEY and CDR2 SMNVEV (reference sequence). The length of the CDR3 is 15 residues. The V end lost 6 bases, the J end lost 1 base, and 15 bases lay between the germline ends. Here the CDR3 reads CASSRGDYPNTEAFF. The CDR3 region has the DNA TGTGCCAGCAGCCGGGGGGACTACCCGAACACTGAAGCTTTCTTT.

This CDR3 is CASSPGGGGPTDTQYF. Here the CDR3 DNA reads TGTGCCAGCAGCCCCGGAGGTGGAGGGCCCACAGATACGCAGTATTTT. The chain couples TRBV3-1 (or the pseudogene TRBV3-2) to TRBJ2-3; a weak D match, TRBD2 (6 bases). V was shortened by 4 bases and J by 2 bases, with 16 bases between the two germline ends. Germline values: CDR1 LGHDT, CDR2 YNNKEL (reference sequence). The CDR3 is 16 amino acids.

The CDR3 coding sequence is TGTGCCAGCACCGAAACAGGGGTCTACTACGAGCAGTACTTC. Protein: CASTETGVYYEQYF. V and J are TRBV6-5 and TRBJ2-7; 7 positions agree with TRBD1. Germline lookup yields CDR1 MNHEY and CDR2 SVGAGI. V was clipped by 7 bases and J by 3 bases; unmatched bases: 9. This CDR3 region has 14 residues.

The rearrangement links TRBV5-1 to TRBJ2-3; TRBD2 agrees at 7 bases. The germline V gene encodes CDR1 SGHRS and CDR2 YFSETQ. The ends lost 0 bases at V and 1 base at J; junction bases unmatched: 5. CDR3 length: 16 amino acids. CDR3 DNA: TGCGCCAGCAGCTTGGGAGGCGGGGGAGGCACAGATACGCAGTATTTT. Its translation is CASSLGGGGGTDTQYF.

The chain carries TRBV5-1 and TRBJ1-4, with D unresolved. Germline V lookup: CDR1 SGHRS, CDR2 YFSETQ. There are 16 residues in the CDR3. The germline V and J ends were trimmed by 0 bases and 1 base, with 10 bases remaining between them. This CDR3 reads CASSLDIRRTNEKLFF. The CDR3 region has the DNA TGCGCCAGCAGCTTGGACATCCGCAGAACTAATGAAAAACTGTTTTTT.

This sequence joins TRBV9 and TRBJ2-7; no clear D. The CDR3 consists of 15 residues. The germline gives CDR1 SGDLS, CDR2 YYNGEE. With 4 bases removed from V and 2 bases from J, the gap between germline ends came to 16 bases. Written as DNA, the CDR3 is TGTGCCAGCAGCACCCGACCCGGGTGGGCCTACGAGCAGTACTTC. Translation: CASSTRPGWAYEQYF.

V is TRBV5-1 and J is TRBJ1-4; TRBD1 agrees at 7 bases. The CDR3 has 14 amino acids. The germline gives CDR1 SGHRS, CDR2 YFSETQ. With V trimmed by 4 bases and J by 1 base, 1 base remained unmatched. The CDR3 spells CASSRDRTNEKLFF. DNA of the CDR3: TGCGCCAGCAGCCGGGACAGAACTAATGAAAAACTGTTTTTT.

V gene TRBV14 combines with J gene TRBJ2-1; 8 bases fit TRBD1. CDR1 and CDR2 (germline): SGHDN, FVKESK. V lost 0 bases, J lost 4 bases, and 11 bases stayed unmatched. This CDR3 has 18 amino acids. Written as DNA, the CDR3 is TGTGCCAGCAGCCAAGATCCCTGGGCAGGGGGCTTGTACAATGAGCAGTTCTTC. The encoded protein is CASSQDPWAGGLYNEQFF. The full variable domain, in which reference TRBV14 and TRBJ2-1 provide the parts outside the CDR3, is EAGVTQFPSHSVIEKGQTVTLRCDPISGHDNLYWYRRVMGKEIKFLLHFVKESKQDESGMPNNRFLAERTGGTYSTLKVQPAELEDSGVYFCASSQDPWAGGLYNEQFFGPGTRLTVL.

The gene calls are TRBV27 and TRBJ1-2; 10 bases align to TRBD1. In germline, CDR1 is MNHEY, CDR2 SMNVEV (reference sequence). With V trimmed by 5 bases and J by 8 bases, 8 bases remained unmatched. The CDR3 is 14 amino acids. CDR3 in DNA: TGTGCCAGCAGTCCCCACGGACAGGGGGAAGGCTACACCTTC. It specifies CASSPHGQGEGYTF.

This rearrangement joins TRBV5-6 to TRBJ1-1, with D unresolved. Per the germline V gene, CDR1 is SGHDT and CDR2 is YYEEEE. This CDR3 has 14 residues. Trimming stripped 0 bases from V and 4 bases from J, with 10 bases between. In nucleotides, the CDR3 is TGTGCCAGCAGCTTGGGCCAGGCTGGCACTGAAGCTTTCTTT. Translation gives CASSLGQAGTEAFF.

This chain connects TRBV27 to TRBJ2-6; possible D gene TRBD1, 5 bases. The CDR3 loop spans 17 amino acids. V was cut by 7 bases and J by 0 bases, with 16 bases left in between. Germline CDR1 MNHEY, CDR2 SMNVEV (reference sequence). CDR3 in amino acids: CASKNRRAISGANVLTF. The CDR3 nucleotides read TGTGCCAGCAAGAACCGCAGGGCAATCTCTGGGGCCAACGTCCTGACTTTC.

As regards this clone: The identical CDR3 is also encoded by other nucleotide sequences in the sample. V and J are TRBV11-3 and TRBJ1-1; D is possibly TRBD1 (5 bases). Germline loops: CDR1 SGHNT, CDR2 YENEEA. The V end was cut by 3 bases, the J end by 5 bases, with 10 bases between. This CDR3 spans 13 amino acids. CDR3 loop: CASSFSGNTEAFF. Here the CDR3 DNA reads TGTGCCAGCAGCTTCTCAGGGAATACTGAAGCTTTCTTT.

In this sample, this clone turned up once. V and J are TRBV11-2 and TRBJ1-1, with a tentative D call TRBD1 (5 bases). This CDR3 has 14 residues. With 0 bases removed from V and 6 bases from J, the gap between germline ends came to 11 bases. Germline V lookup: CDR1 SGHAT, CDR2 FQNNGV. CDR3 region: CASSLEGVSAEAFF. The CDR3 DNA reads TGTGCCAGCAGCTTAGAAGGGGTTTCCGCTGAAGCTTTCTTT.

The DNA of the CDR3 is TGTGCCAGCAGCTGGGGACTAGCGGTCTACAATGAGCAGTTCTTC. Amino acids: CASSWGLAVYNEQFF. This chain connects TRBV7-2 to TRBJ2-1; 11 bases fit TRBD2. The CDR3 is made up of 15 amino acids. Trimming removed 4 bases from V and 3 bases from J; junction bases left unmatched: 2. Germline CDR1 reads SGHTA; CDR2 reads FQGNSA.

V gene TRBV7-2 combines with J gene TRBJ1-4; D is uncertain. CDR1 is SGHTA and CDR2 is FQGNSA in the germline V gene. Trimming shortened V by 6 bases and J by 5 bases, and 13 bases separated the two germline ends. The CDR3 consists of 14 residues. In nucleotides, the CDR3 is TGTGCCAGCAGACCGACACTTGGCAATGAAAAACTGTTTTTT. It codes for CASRPTLGNEKLFF. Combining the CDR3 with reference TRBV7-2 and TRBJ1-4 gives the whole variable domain GAGVSQSPSNKVTEKGKDVELRCDPISGHTALYWYRQSLGQGLEFLIYFQGNSAPDKSGLPSDRFSAERTGGSVSTLTIQRTQQEDSAVYLCASRPTLGNEKLFFGSGTQLSVL.

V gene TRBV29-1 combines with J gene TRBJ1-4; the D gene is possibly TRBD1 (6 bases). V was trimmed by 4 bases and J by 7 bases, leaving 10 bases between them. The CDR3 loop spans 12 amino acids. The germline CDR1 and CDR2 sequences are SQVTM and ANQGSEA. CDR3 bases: TGCAGCGTTGGACAGGCTATTGAAAAACTGTTTTTT. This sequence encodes CSVGQAIEKLFF.

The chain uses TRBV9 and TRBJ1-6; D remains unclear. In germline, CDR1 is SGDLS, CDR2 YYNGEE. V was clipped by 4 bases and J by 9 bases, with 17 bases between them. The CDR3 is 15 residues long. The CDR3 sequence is CASSRSLLGSSPLHF. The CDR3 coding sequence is TGTGCCAGCAGCCGATCACTACTAGGTAGTTCACCCCTCCACTTT. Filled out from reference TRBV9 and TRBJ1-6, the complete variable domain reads DSGVTQTPKHLITATGQRVTLRCSPRSGDLSVYWYQQSLDQGLQFLIQYYNGEERAKGNILERFSAQQFPDLHSELNLSSLELGDSALYFCASSRSLLGSSPLHFGNGTRLTVT.